This T cell receptor beta chain derives from a study of regulatory T cells in long-lasting Graves disease. In germline, CDR1 is GTSNPN, CDR2 SVGIG (reference sequence). The CDR3 is 21 residues long. Findings and limits, study-wide: Persistent disease favored TRBV28, TRBJ1-2 and TRBJ2-5.

Investigators prepared the TCR beta libraries by applying iRepertoire HTBI primers and Arm-PCR of CDR3 regions. One entry per CDR3 protein results from TCRdb running MiXCR on the multiplex PCR reads. Of fewer than 650,000 distinct CDR3 sequences in the sample, around 17% were seen once. The time point here: newly diagnosed GD, antithyroid drugs for less than 3 months. RNA from PBMCs was the source of the TCR library. This clonotype was counted only a few times. Antigen unknown. In addition, the sample was reused for a study of T cells in Graves' hyperthyroidism and ophthalmopathy. Per that paper: Patients were excluded because of uncontrolled infection, other autoimmune disease, pregnancy or lactation. Diagnosis rested on symptoms, serum thyroxine and TRAb, thyroid ultrasound, and orbital computed tomography. Most thyroid clonotypes that were expanded above 0.001 also turned up in blood.

The chain employs TRBV30 and TRBJ2-5; TRBD1 might be the D (5 bases). The end of the DNA aligns better with TRBJ2-1, so the J call may be wrong. This TCR derives from a woman between 25 and 40 years old with Graves disease. This specimen consisted of peripheral blood mononuclear cells (PBMCs), obtained at new diagnosis, from a patient treated with antithyroid drugs. CDR3 in DNA: TGTGCCTGGAGGTCCCCTCGGTTCTCATCCGGAAGACGGAAGGGGATCAGTGAGCAGTTCTTC. Its translation is CAWRSPRFSSGRRKGISEQFF.